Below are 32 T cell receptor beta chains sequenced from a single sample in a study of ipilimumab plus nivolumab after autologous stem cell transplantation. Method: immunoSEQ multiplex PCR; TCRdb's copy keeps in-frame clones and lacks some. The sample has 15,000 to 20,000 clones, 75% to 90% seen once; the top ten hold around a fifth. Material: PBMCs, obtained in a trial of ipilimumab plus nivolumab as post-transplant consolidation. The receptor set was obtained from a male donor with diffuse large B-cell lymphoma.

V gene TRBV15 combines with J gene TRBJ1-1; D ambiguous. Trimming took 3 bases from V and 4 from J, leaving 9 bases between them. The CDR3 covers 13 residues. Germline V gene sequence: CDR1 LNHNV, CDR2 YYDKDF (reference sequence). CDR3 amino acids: CATSREWSTEAFF. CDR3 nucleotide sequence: TGTGCCACCAGCAGGGAGTGGAGCACTGAAGCTTTCTTT.

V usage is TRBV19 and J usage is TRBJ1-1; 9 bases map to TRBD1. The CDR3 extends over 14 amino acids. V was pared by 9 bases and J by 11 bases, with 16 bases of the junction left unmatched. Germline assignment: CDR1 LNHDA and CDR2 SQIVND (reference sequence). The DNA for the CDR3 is TGTGCCAGCGCCCCGGGACAGGGCTTTATGATGGCTTTCTTT. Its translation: CASAPGQGFMMAFF.

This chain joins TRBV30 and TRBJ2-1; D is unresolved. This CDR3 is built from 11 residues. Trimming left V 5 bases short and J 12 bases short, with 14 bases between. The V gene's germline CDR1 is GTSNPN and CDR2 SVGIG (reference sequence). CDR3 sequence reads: CAWDLPVGQFF. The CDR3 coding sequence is TGTGCCTGGGACTTGCCCGTCGGGCAGTTCTTC.

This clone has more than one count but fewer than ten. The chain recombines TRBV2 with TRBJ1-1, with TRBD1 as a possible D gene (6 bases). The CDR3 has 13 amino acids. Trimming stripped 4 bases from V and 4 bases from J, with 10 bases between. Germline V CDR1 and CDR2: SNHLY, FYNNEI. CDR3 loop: CASSVGGATEAFF. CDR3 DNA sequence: TGTGCCAGCAGTGTTGGGGGGGCCACTGAAGCTTTCTTT. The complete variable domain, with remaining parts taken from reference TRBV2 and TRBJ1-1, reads EPEVTQTPSHQVTQMGQEVILRCVPISNHLYFYWYRQILGQKVEFLVSFYNNEISEKSEIFDDQFSVERPDGSNFTLKIRSTKLEDSAMYFCASSVGGATEAFFGQGTRLTVV.

CDR3 sequence: CASRGVEAFF. In DNA form, the CDR3 reads TGTGCCAGCAGGGGGGTCGAAGCTTTCTTT. The V and J genes are TRBV27 and TRBJ1-1; maybe TRBD1 (5 bases). The V end was cut by 6 bases, the J end by 8 bases, with 7 bases between. The CDR3 extends over 10 amino acids. Per the germline V gene, CDR1 is MNHEY and CDR2 is SMNVEV (reference sequence).

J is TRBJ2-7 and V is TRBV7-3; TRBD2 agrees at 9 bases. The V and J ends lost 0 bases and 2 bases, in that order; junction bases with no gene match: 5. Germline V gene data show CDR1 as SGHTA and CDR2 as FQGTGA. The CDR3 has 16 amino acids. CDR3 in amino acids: CASSLTGAGGTYEQYF. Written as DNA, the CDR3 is TGTGCCAGCAGCTTAACGGGGGCGGGAGGGACCTACGAGCAGTACTTC.

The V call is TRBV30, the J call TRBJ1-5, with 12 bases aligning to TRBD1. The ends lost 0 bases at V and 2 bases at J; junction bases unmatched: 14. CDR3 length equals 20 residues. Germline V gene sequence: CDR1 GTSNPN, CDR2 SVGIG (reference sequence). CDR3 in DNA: TGTGCCTGGAGTGTACGAGATAGGGACAGGGGGCTATGGGGCAATCAGCCCCAGCATTTT. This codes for CAWSVRDRDRGLWGNQPQHF.

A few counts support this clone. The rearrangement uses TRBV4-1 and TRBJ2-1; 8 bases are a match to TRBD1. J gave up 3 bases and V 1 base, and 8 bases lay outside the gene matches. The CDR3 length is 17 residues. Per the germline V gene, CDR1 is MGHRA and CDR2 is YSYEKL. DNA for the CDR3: TGCGCCAGCAGCCAAGTCTTCCCCGGGACAGGCTACAATGAGCAGTTCTTC. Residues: CASSQVFPGTGYNEQFF.

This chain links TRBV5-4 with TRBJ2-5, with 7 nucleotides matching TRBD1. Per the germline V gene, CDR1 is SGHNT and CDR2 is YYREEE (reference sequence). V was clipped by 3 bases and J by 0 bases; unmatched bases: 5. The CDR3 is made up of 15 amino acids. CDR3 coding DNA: TGTGCCAGCAGCTCGGACAGGAGAAACCAAGAGACCCAGTACTTC. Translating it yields CASSSDRRNQETQYF.

CDR3 loop: CASSPQQGSGANVLTF. The CDR3 bases are TGTGCCAGCAGCCCTCAACAGGGCTCTGGGGCCAACGTCCTGACTTTC. This chain links TRBV7-3 with TRBJ2-6; tentative D call: TRBD1 (6 bases). The CDR3 consists of 16 residues. The V end lost 5 bases, the J end lost 0 bases, and 11 bases lay between the germline ends. CDR1 and CDR2 (germline): SGHTA, FQGTGA.

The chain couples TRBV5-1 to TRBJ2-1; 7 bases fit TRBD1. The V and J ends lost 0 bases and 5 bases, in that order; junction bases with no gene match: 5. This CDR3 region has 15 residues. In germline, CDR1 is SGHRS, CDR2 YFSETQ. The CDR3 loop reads CASSLEGQRHNEQFF. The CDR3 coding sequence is TGCGCCAGCAGCTTGGAGGGACAGAGGCACAATGAGCAGTTCTTC.

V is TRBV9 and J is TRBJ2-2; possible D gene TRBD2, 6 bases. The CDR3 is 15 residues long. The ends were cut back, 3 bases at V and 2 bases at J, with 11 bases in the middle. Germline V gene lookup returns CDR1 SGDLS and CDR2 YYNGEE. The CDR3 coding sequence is TGTGCCAGCAGCGGGGGGACTTCCAACACCGGGGAGCTGTTTTTT. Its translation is CASSGGTSNTGELFF. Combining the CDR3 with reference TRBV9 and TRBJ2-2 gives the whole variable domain DSGVTQTPKHLITATGQRVTLRCSPRSGDLSVYWYQQSLDQGLQFLIQYYNGEERAKGNILERFSAQQFPDLHSELNLSSLELGDSALYFCASSGGTSNTGELFFGEGSRLTVL.

The CDR3 loop is CASSFSLAGNQETQYF. For the CDR3, the DNA is TGTGCCAGCAGCTTTTCGCTAGCGGGGAACCAAGAGACCCAGTACTTC. J is TRBJ2-5 and V is TRBV7-9; TRBD2 aligns across 9 bases. Trimming removed 3 bases from V and 0 bases from J; junction bases left unmatched: 5. CDR1 and CDR2 from the germline V gene are SEHNR and FQNEAQ (reference sequence). The CDR3 has 16 residues.

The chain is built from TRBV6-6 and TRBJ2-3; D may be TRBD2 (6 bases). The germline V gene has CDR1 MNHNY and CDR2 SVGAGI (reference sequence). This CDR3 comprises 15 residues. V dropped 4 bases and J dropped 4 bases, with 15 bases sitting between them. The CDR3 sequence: CASSSGRGGSDTQYF. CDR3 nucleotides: TGTGCCAGCAGTTCGGGGCGGGGCGGCTCAGATACGCAGTATTTT.

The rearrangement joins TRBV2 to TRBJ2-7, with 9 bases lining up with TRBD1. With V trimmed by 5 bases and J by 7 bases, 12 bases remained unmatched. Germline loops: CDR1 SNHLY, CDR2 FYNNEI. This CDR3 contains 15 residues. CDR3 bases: TGTGCCAGCAGTAACAGGGGGCGATCAGCGGATGAGCAGTACTTC. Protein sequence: CASSNRGRSADEQYF.

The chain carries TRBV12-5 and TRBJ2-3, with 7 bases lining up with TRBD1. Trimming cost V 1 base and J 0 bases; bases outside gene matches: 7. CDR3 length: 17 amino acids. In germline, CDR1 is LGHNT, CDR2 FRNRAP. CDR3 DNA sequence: TGTGCTAGTGGTTTGGGGACAGGTCCACTTAGCACAGATACGCAGTATTTT. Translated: CASGLGTGPLSTDTQYF.

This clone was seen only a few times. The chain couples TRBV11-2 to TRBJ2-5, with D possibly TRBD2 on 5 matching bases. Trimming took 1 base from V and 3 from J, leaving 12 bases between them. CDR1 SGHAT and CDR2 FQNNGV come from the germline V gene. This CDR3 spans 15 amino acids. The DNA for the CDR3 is TGTGCCAGCAGCTTAGGAGGGAACTACGAAGAGACCCAGTACTTC. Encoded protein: CASSLGGNYEETQYF.

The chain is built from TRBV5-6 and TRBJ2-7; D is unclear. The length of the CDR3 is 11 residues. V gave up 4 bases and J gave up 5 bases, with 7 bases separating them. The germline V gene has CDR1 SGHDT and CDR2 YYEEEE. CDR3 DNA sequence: TGTGCCAGCAGCCATTACCACGAGCAGTACTTC. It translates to CASSHYHEQYF.

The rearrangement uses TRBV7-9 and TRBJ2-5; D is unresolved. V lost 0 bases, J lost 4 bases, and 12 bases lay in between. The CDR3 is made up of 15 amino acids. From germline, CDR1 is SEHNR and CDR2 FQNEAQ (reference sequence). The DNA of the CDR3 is TGTGCCAGCAGCTTAGCGGATGGCGGAAGAGAGACCCAGTACTTC. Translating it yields CASSLADGGRETQYF. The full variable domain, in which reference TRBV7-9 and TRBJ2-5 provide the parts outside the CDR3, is DTGVSQNPRHKITKRGQNVTFRCDPISEHNRLYWYRQTLGQGPEFLTYFQNEAQLEKSRLLSDRFSAERPKGSFSTLEIQRTEQGDSAMYLCASSLADGGRETQYFGPGTRLLVL.

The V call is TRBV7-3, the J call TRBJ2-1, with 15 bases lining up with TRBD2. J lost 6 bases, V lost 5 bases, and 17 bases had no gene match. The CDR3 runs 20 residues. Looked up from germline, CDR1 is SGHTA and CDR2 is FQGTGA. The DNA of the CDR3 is TGTGCCAGCAGCCCCATTCGGGGACTAGCGGGAGGTAAGGGAATCAATGAGCAGTTCTTC. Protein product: CASSPIRGLAGGKGINEQFF.

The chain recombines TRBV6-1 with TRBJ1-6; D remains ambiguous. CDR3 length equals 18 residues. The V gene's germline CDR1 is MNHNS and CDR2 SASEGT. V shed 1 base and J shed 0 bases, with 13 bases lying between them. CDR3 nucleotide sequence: TGTGCCAGCAGTGAAGATGGTACACCGAGCTCCTATAATTCACCCCTCCACTTT. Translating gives CASSEDGTPSSYNSPLHF.

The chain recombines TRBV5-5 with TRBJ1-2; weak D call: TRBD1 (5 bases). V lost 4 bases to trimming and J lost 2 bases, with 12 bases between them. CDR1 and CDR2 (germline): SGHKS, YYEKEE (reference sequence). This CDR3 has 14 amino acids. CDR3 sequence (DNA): TGTGCCAGCAGCCAATTGGGACGGAACTATGGCTACACCTTC. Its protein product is CASSQLGRNYGYTF.

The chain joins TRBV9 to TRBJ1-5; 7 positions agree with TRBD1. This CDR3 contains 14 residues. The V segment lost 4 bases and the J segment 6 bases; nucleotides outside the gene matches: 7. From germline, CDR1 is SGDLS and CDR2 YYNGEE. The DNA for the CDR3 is TGTGCCAGCAGCCCAACAGGGGCGCGTCAGCCCCAGCATTTT. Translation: CASSPTGARQPQHF. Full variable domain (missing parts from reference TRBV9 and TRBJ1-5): DSGVTQTPKHLITATGQRVTLRCSPRSGDLSVYWYQQSLDQGLQFLIQYYNGEERAKGNILERFSAQQFPDLHSELNLSSLELGDSALYFCASSPTGARQPQHFGDGTRLSIL.

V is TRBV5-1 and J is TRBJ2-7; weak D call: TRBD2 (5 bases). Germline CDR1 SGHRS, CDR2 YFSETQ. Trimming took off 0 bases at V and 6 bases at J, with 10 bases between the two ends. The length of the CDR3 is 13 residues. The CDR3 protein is CASSLGRAGEQYF. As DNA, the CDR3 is TGCGCCAGCAGCTTGGGGCGGGCGGGCGAGCAGTACTTC.

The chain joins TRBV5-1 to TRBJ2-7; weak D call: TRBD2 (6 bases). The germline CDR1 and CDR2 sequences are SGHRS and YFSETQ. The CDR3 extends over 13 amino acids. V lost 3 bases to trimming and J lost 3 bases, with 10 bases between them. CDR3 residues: CASSSGVRYEQYF. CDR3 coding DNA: TGCGCCAGCAGCTCGGGGGTCCGCTACGAGCAGTACTTC.

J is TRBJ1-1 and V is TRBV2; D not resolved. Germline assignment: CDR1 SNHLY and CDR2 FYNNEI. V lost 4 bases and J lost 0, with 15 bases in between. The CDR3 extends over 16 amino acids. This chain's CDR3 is CASSVKKGAMNTEAFF. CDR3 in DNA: TGTGCCAGCAGTGTGAAAAAGGGCGCGATGAACACTGAAGCTTTCTTT.

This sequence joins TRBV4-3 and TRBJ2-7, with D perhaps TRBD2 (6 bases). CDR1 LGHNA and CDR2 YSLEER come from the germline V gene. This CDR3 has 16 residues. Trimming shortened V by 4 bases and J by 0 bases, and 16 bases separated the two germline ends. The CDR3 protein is CASSLSTGTHSYEQYF. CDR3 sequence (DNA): TGCGCCAGCAGCCTCAGCACCGGGACTCACTCCTACGAGCAGTACTTC.

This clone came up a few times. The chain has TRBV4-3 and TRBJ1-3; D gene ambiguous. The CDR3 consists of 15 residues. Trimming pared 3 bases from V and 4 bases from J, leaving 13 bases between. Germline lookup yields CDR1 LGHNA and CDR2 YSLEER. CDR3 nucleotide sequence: TGCGCCAGCAGCCAGATTACAGTGGCGGGAAACACCATATATTTT. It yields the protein CASSQITVAGNTIYF.

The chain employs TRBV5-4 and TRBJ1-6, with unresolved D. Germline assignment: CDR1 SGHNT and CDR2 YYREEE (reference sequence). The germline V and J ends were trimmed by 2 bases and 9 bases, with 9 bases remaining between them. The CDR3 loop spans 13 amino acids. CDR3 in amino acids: CASSFFGGSPLHF. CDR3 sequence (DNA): TGTGCCAGCAGCTTTTTCGGCGGTTCACCCCTCCACTTT.

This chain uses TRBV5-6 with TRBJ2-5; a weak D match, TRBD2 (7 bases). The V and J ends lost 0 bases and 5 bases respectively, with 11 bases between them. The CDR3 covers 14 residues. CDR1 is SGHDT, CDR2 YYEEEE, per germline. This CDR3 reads CASSLVGGRETQYF. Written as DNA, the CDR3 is TGTGCCAGCAGCTTGGTCGGGGGGCGCGAGACCCAGTACTTC.

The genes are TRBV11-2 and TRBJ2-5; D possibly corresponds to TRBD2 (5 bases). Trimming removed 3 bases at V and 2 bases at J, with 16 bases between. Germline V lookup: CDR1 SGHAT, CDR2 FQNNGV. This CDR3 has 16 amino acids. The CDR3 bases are TGTGCCAGCAGCTTTAGGCCCGGGAACTTTCAAGAGACCCAGTACTTC. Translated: CASSFRPGNFQETQYF.

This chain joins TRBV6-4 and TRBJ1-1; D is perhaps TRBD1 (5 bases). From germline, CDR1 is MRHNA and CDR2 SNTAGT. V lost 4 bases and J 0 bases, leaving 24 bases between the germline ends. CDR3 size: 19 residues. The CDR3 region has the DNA TGTGCCAGCAGTGTATCATCGCAGGACATGATCGATCTGAACACTGAAGCTTTCTTT. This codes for CASSVSSQDMIDLNTEAFF.